This T cell receptor (beta chain) was identified in a study of Graves' ophthalmopathy and Graves' hyperthyroidism. Across the study: Samples of peripheral blood were obtained at initial diagnosis, prior to treatment of any kind.

This CDR3 has 14 amino acids. Trimming pared 8 bases from V and 6 bases from J, leaving 20 bases between. In germline, CDR1 is MNHEY, CDR2 SVGAGI. Amplified material comprised TCR beta CDR3 regions derived from RNA transcripts. First-round RT-PCR with HTBI primers preceded a second-round multiplex PCR. TCRdb itself ran the multiplex PCR reads through MiXCR, one entry per CDR3 protein. The sample lists approximately 160,000 distinct CDR3 sequences; under 45% were seen once. The study, taken as a whole, reports: Ophthalmopathy was separated from stable hyperthyroidism by a 13-signature model with around 88% sensitivity and roughly 84% specificity.

This clonotype was found many times. Its antigen is undetermined. The receptor's source is a young man with Graves' ophthalmopathy. The chain joins TRBV6-5 to TRBJ2-7; tentative D call: TRBD2 (7 bases). The sequencing sample was made of peripheral blood. CDR3 sequence: CASGRGAMVLEQYF. The DNA of the CDR3 is TGTGCCAGCGGCCGGGGGGCCATGGTTCTCGAGCAGTACTTC.